This T cell receptor beta chain was captured by sequencing in a study of CD8 T cells in Susac syndrome. Study overall: When their blood was taken, patients with Susac syndrome were therapy-naive, taking corticosteroids, or taking intravenous immunoglobulin alone.

CD8+ and CD4+ T cells taken from blood had their TCR beta sequenced. TEMRA cells underwent FACS enrichment and CD8+ and CD4+ T cells underwent negative isolation. With random hexamers, reverse transcription was performed on roughly 0.45 to 1 ug of RNA. Amplification of TCR beta CDR3 spanned 54 Vbeta and 13 Jbeta via immunoSEQ multiplex PCR. TCRdb used MiXCR to reprocess the immunoSEQ multiplex PCR reads, holding one entry per CDR3 protein. This table holds about 100,000 distinct CDR3 sequences, roughly 96% found once. Germline values: CDR1 SQVTM, CDR2 ANQGSEA. V dropped 7 bases and J dropped 1 base, with 15 bases sitting between them. This CDR3 is 14 amino acids long.

The chain is built from TRBV29-1 and TRBJ2-3; perhaps TRBD1 as D (5 bases). The TCR originated in a human donor with Susac syndrome. The sample was CD8+ T cells from PBMCs. CDR3 DNA: TGCAGCGCCCCAGGGAAAGGCGGCACAGATACGCAGTATTTT. Protein product: CSAPGKGGTDTQYF.